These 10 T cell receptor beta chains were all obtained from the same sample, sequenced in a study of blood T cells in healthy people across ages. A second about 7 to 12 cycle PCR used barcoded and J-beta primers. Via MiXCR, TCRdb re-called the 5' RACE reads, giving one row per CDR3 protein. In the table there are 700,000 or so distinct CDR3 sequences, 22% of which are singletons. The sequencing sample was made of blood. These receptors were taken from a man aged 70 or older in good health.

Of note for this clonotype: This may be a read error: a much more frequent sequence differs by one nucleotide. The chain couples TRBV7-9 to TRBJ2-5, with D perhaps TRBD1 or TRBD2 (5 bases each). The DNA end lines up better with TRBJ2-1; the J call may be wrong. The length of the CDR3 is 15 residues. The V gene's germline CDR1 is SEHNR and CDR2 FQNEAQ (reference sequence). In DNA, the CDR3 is TGTGCCAGCAGCTTAACACGGGACGCCTACAATGGGCAGTTCTTC. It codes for CASSLTRDAYNGQFF.

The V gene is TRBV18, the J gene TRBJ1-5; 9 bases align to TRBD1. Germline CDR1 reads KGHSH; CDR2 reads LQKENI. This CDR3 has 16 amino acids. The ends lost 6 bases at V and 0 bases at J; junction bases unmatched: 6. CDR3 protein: CASSAQGAVSNQPQHF. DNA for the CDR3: TGTGCCAGCTCTGCACAGGGGGCGGTTAGCAATCAGCCCCAGCATTTT.

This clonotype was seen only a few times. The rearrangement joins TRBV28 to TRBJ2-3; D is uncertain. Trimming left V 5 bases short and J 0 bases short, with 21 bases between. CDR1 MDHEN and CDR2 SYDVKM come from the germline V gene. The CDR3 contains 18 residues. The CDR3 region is CASSPLFSERFSTDTQYF. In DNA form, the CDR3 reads TGTGCCAGCAGTCCCCTTTTTTCTGAAAGGTTTAGCACAGATACGCAGTATTTT.

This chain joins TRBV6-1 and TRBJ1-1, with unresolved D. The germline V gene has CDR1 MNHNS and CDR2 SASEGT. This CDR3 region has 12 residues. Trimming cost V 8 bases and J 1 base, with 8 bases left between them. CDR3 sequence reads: CASQAWNTEAFF. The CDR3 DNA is TGTGCCAGCCAAGCCTGGAACACTGAAGCTTTCTTT.

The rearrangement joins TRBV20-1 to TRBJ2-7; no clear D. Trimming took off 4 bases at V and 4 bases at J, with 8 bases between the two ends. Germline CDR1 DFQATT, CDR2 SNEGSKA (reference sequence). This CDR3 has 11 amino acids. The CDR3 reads CSANMGYEQYV. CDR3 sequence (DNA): TGCAGTGCTAACATGGGGTACGAGCAGTACGTC.

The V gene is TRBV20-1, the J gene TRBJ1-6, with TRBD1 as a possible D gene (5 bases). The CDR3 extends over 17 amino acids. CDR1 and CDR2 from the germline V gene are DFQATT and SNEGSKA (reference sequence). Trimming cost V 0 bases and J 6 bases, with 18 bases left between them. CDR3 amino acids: CSARDGTREPINSPLHF. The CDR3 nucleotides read TGCAGTGCTAGAGATGGGACCCGGGAGCCCATTAATTCACCCCTCCACTTT.

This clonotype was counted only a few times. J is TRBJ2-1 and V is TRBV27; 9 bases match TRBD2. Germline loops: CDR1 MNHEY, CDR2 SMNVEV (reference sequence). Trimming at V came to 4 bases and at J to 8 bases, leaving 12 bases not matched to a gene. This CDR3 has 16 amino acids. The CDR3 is CASSSRTGLAGYEQFF. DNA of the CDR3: TGTGCCAGCAGTTCGCGAACGGGACTAGCCGGCTATGAGCAGTTCTTC.

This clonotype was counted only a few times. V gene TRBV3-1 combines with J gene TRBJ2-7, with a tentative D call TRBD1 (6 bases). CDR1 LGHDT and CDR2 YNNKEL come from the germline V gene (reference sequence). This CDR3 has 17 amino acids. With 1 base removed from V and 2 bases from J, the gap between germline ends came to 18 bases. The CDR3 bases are TGTGCCAGCAGCCAAGGATTGACAGGACCGGCTCCCTACGAGCAGTACTTC. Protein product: CASSQGLTGPAPYEQYF.

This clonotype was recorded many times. This chain's CDR3 is CSATRNTEAFF. The CDR3 region has the DNA TGCAGTGCTACCAGAAACACTGAAGCTTTCTTT. V and J are TRBV20-1 and TRBJ1-1; D is undetermined. Trimming took off 4 bases at V and 2 bases at J, with 5 bases between the two ends. Looked up from germline, CDR1 is DFQATT and CDR2 is SNEGSKA (reference sequence). This CDR3 comprises 11 residues.

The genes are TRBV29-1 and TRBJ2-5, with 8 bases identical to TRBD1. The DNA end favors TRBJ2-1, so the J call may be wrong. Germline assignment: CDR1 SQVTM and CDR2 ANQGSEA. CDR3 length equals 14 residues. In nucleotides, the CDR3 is TGCAGCGCTACAAGGGGGACAGGAAAGAATGAGCAGTTCTTC. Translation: CSATRGTGKNEQFF.